These 13 T cell receptor beta chains originate from one sample sequenced in a study of T cell responses to AZD1222 COVID-19 vaccine. Sequencing was performed with immunoSEQ multiplex PCR; in TCRdb, only in-frame clones are kept and a portion is missing. The sample holds roughly 110,000 clones, 90% seen once. Sequenced material: peripheral blood, taken 28 days after the second AZD1222 dose. These TCRs come from an adult who received the AZD1222 COVID-19 vaccine.

The chain carries TRBV6-5 and TRBJ2-4; TRBD2 is a possible D gene (5 bases). The V end was cut by 5 bases, the J end by 8 bases, with 16 bases between. Germline values: CDR1 MNHEY, CDR2 SVGAGI. This CDR3 contains 14 residues. CDR3 protein: CASSHTPAGDIQYF. The DNA for the CDR3 is TGTGCCAGCAGTCATACCCCGGCCGGGGACATTCAGTACTTC.

The rearrangement links TRBV5-6 to TRBJ1-6, with 7 positions matching TRBD1. V lost 0 bases and J lost 8; bases outside the gene matches: 5. Germline lookup yields CDR1 SGHDT and CDR2 YYEEEE. The CDR3 runs to 15 residues. CDR3 loop: CASSLGQGYYSPLHF. CDR3 coding DNA: TGTGCCAGCAGCTTGGGACAGGGTTATTATTCACCCCTCCACTTT. Looking up the rest from reference TRBV5-6 and TRBJ1-6 gives the full variable domain: DAGVTQSPTHLIKTRGQQVTLRCSPKSGHDTVSWYQQALGQGPQFIFQYYEEEERQRGNFPDRFSGHQFPNYSSELNVNALLLGDSALYLCASSLGQGYYSPLHFGNGTRLTVT.

V is TRBV25-1 and J is TRBJ1-2; maybe TRBD1 (5 bases). The germline V and J ends were trimmed by 1 base and 4 bases, with 10 bases remaining between them. The germline V gene encodes CDR1 MGHDK and CDR2 SYGVNS. CDR3 size: 14 residues. CDR3 nucleotides: TGTGCCAGCAGTGAATGGGGGGTACTCTATGGCTACACCTTC. Residues: CASSEWGVLYGYTF.

The chain links TRBV9 to TRBJ2-1; D possibly corresponds to TRBD2 (6 bases). This CDR3 is 14 amino acids long. In germline, CDR1 is SGDLS, CDR2 YYNGEE. With 3 bases removed from V and 5 bases from J, the gap between germline ends came to 12 bases. CDR3 sequence reads: CASSAPTRHNEQFF. DNA for the CDR3: TGTGCCAGCAGCGCTCCGACTAGGCACAATGAGCAGTTCTTC.

The V gene is TRBV6-5, the J gene TRBJ2-7; no definite D call. The CDR3 loop spans 14 amino acids. The germline V gene encodes CDR1 MNHEY and CDR2 SVGAGI. Trimming left V 7 bases short and J 3 bases short, with 16 bases between. The CDR3 here is CASKGIAPLYEQYF. The DNA for the CDR3 is TGTGCCAGCAAAGGGATCGCCCCCCTCTACGAGCAGTACTTC.

The gene calls are TRBV7-9 and TRBJ1-4; possible D gene TRBD1, 6 bases. V lost 2 bases, J lost 8 bases, and 12 bases lay in between. Per the germline V gene, CDR1 is SEHNR and CDR2 is FQNEAQ (reference sequence). This CDR3 spans 14 amino acids. In nucleotides, the CDR3 is TGTGCCAGCAGCTTACCGGGGGCACGGGAAAAACTGTTTTTT. Protein sequence: CASSLPGAREKLFF.

The V call is TRBV6-6, the J call TRBJ2-7; no firm D call. Germline lookup yields CDR1 MNHNY and CDR2 SVGAGI (reference sequence). CDR3 length: 13 residues. Trimming removed 0 bases at V and 3 bases at J, with 6 bases between. The CDR3 DNA sequence: TGTGCCAGCAGTTACTCGAAGCACTACGAGCAGTACTTC. Amino acid sequence: CASSYSKHYEQYF.

The genes are TRBV11-2 and TRBJ2-2; 9 bases are a match to TRBD2. V lost 3 bases and J lost 9; bases outside the gene matches: 11. Germline V lookup: CDR1 SGHAT, CDR2 FQNNGV. The CDR3 has 16 residues. The CDR3 is CASSFKRGAGGRELFF. DNA of the CDR3: TGTGCCAGCAGCTTCAAGCGGGGGGCAGGGGGAAGGGAGCTGTTTTTT.

The chain's CDR3 is CASSRRGSGNTIYF. The CDR3 nucleotides are TGTGCCAGTAGTAGAAGGGGGAGTGGAAACACCATATATTTT. V usage is TRBV19 and J usage is TRBJ1-3; possibly TRBD1 for D (6 bases). Trimming pared 4 bases from V and 3 bases from J, leaving 10 bases between. Germline CDR1 reads LNHDA; CDR2 reads SQIVND (reference sequence). The CDR3 has 14 residues.

This sequence joins TRBV30 and TRBJ2-5; possible D gene TRBD2, 6 bases. V was shortened by 7 bases and J by 4 bases, with 13 bases between the two germline ends. Looked up from germline, CDR1 is GTSNPN and CDR2 is SVGIG (reference sequence). CDR3 length: 12 residues. The DNA of the CDR3 is TGTGCCTCATGGAGGGTGGGAGAGACCCAGTACTTC. The encoded protein is CASWRVGETQYF.

This sequence joins TRBV7-8 and TRBJ1-1; a possible D gene is TRBD1 (5 bases). The CDR3 is 15 amino acids. Deletions cut 8 bases from V and 4 bases from J, with 20 bases between. Germline CDR1 reads SGHVS; CDR2 reads FQNEAQ. The CDR3 protein is CASAPGQGIGTEAFF. The DNA of the CDR3 is TGTGCCAGCGCTCCCGGTCAGGGAATAGGCACTGAAGCTTTCTTT.

This clone was detected a few times. The chain employs TRBV4-3 and TRBJ2-3; D gene ambiguous. Germline CDR1 LGHNA, CDR2 YSLEER. The CDR3 runs to 15 residues. V lost 1 base, J lost 2 bases, and 10 bases lay in between. CDR3 protein: CASSQVAGNTDTQYF. The DNA for the CDR3 is TGCGCCAGCAGCCAAGTGGCAGGAAACACAGATACGCAGTATTTT.

The chain joins TRBV14 to TRBJ2-5; a weak D match, TRBD1 (5 bases). Trimming shortened V by 9 bases and J by 7 bases, and 18 bases separated the two germline ends. Germline CDR1 reads SGHDN; CDR2 reads FVKESK. The CDR3 runs 13 residues. CDR3 sequence (DNA): TGTGCCAGTACCGACAGTGGGTTTGGGACCCAGTACTTC. It specifies CASTDSGFGTQYF.